Given below is one T cell receptor beta chain in context. Its antigen is currently unknown. The source of the sample is a study of T cell repertoires in cytomegalovirus infection. Overall study results and limits: Summed public TCR beta family frequency identified CMV carriers bearing the relevant HLA.

Per the germline V gene, CDR1 is SNHLY and CDR2 is FYNNEI. The ends were cut back, 7 bases at V and 5 bases at J, with 17 bases in the middle. The CDR3 length is 15 residues. In TCRdb, the reads were re-called with MiXCR into one record per CDR3 protein. The sample records a few hundred thousand distinct CDR3 sequences, approximately 40% being singletons. The sample consisted of cultured PBMCs, taken from culture after CMV antigen stimulation. This TCR was sampled from a human donor in good health (CMV status not recorded). Some clones in this sample may be carry-over from other donors' samples. The rearrangement links TRBV2 to TRBJ1-4; D call uncertain. CDR3: CASIPDRQPNEKLFF. The CDR3 DNA sequence: TGTGCCAGCATCCCGGACCGCCAACCGAATGAAAAACTGTTTTTT.